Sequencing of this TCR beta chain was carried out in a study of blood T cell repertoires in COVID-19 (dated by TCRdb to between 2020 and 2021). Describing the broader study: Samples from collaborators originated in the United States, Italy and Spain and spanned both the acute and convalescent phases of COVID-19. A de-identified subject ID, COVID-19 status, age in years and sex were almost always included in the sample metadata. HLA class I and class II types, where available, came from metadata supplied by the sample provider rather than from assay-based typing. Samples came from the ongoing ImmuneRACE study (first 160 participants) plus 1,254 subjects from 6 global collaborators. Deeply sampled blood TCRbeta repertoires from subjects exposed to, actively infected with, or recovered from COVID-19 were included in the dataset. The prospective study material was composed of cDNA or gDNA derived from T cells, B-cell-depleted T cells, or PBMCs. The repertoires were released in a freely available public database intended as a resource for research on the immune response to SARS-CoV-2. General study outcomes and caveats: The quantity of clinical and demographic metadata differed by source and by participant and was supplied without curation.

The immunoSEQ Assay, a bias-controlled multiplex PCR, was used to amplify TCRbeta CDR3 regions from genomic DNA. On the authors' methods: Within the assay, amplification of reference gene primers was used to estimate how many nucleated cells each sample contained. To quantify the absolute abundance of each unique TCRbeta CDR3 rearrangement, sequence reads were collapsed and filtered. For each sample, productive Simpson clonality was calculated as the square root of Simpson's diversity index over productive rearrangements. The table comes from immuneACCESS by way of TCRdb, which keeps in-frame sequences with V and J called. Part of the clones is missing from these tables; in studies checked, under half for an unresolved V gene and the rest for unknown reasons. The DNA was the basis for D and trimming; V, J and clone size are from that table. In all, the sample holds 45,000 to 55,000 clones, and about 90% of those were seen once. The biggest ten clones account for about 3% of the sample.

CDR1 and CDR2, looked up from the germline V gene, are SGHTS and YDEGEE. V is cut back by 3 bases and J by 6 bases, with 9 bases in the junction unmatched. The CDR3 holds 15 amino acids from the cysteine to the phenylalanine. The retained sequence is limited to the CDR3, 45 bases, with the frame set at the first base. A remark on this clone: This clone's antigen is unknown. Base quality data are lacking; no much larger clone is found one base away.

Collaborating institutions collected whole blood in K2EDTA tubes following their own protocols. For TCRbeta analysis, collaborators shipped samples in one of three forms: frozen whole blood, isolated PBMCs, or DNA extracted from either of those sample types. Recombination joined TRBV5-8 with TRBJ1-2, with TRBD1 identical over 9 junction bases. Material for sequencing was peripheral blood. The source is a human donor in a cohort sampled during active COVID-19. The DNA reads TGTGCCAGCAGCTATAACCGGGACAGGGCGAATGGCTACACCTTC. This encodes CASSYNRDRANGYTF.